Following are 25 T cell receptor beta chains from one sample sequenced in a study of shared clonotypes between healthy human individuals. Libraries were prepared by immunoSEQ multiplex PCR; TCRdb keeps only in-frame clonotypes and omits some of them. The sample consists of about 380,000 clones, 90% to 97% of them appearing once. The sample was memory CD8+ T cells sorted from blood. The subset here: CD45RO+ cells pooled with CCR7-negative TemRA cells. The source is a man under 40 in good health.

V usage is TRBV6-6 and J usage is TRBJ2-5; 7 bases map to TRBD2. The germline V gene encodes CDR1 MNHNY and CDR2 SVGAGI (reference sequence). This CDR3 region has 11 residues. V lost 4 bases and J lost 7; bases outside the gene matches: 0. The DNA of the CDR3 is TGTGCCAGCAGTTCTAGCGGGACCCAGTACTTC. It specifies CASSSSGTQYF.

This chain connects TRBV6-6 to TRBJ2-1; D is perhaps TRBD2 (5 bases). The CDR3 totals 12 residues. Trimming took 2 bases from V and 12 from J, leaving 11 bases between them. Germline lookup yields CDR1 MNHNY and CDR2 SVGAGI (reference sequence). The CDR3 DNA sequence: TGTGCCAGCAGTTACGGATTAGAGGGGCAGTTCTTC. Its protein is CASSYGLEGQFF.

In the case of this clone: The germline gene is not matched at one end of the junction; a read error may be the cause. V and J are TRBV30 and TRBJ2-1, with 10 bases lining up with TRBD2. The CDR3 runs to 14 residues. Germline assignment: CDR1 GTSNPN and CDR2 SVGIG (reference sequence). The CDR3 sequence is CAWTPSIASGSPVF. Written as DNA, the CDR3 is TGTGCCTGGACCCCAAGTATAGCTAGCGGGAGCCCCGTCTTC.

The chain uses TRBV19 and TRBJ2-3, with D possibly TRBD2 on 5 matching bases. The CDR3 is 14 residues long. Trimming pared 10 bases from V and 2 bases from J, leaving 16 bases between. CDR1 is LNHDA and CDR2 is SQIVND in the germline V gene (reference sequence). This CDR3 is CATASGLITDTQYF. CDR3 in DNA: TGTGCCACCGCGAGCGGCCTTATCACAGATACGCAGTATTTT.

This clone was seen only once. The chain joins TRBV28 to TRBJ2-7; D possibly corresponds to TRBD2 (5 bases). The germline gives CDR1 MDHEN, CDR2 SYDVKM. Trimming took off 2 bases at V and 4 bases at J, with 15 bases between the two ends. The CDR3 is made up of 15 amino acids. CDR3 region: CASSLGLTLEYEQYF. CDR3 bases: TGTGCCAGCAGTTTAGGACTTACCCTAGAGTACGAGCAGTACTTC. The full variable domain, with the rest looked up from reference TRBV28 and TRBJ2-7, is DVKVTQSSRYLVKRTGEKVFLECVQDMDHENMFWYRQDPGLGLRLIYFSYDVKMKEKGDIPEGYSVSREKKERFSLILESASTNQTSMYLCASSLGLTLEYEQYFGPGTRLTVT.

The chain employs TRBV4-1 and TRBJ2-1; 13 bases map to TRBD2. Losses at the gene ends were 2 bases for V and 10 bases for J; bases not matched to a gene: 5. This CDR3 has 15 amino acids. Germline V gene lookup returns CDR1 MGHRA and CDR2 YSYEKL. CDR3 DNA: TGCGCCAGCAGCCAAACGGGACTAGCGGGATACGAGCAGTTCTTC. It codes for CASSQTGLAGYEQFF.

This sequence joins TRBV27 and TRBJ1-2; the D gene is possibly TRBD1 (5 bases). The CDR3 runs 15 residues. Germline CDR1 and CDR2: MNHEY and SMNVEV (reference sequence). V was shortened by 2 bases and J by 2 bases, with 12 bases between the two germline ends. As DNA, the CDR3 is TGTGCCAGCAGTTTAACGGGGGACCACAACTATGGCTACACCTTC. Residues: CASSLTGDHNYGYTF.

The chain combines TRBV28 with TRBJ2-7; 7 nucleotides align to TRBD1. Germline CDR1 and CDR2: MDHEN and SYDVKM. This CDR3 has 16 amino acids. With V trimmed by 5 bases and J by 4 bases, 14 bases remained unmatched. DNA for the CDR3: TGTGCCAGCAGTGGTCAGCCGGGACAGATACTTTACGAGCAGTACTTC. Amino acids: CASSGQPGQILYEQYF.

CDR3 in DNA: TGTGCCAGCAGCTCATCAGGGAGGGGAATAGCTTTCTTT. It translates to CASSSSGRGIAFF. This chain connects TRBV13 to TRBJ1-1, with a possible D match to TRBD1 (5 bases). From germline, CDR1 is PRHDT and CDR2 FYEKMQ (reference sequence). Trimming pared 4 bases from V and 10 bases from J, leaving 16 bases between. This CDR3 region has 13 residues.

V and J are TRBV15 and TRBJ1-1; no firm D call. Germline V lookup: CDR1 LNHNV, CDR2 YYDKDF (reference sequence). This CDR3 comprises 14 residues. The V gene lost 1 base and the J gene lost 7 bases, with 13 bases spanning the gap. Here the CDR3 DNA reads TGTGCCACCAGCAGAGTCGAGGATATGGGTGAAGCTTTCTTT. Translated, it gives CATSRVEDMGEAFF.

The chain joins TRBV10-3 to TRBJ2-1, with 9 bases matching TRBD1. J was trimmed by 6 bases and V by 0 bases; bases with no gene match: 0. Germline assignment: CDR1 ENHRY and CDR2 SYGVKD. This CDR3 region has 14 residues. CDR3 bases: TGTGCCATCAGTGAGTCGGGACAGGGCAATGAGCAGTTCTTC. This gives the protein CAISESGQGNEQFF.

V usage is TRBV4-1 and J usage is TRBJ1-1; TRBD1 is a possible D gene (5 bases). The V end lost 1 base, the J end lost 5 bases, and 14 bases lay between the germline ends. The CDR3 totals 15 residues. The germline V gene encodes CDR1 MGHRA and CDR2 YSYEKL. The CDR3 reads CASSQGTPGGTEAFF. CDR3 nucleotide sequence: TGCGCCAGCAGCCAAGGTACCCCCGGGGGAACTGAAGCTTTCTTT.

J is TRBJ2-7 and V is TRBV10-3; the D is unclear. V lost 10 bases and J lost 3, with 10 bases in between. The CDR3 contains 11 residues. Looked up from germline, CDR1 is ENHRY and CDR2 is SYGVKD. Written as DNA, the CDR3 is TGTGCCACCGCCCTGGGCTACGAGCAGTACTTC. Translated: CATALGYEQYF.

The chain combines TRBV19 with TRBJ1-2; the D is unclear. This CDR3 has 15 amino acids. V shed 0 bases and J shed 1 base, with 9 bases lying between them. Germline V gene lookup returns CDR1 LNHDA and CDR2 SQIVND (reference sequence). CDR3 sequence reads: CASSIEQSNNYGYTF. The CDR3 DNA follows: TGTGCCAGTAGTATAGAACAGAGCAATAACTATGGCTACACCTTC.

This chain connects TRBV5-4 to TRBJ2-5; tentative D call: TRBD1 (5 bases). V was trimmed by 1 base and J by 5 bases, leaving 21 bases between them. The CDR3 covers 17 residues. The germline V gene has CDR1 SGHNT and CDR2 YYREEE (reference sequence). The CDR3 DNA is TGTGCCAGCAGCTTGAGGTTAAACGGGCAGGGTAGGGAGACCCAGTACTTC. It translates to CASSLRLNGQGRETQYF.

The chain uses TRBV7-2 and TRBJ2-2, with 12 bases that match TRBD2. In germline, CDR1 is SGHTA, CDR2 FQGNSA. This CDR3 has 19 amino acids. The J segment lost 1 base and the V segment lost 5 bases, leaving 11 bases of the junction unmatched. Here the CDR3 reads CASSRTGTSGRRNTGELFF. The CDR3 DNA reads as TGTGCCAGCAGCAGAACCGGGACTAGCGGGCGACGGAACACCGGGGAGCTGTTTTTT.

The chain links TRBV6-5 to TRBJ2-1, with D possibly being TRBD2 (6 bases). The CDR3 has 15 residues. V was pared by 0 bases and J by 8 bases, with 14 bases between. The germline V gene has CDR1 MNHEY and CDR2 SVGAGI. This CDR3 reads CASSYSGGKYYEQFF. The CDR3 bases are TGTGCCAGCAGTTACTCTGGCGGGAAATACTATGAGCAGTTCTTC.

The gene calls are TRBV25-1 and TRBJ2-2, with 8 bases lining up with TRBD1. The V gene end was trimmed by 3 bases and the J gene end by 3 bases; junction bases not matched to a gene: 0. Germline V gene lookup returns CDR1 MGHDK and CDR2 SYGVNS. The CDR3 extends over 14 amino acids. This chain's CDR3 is CASSEDRDTGELFF. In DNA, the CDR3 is TGTGCCAGCAGTGAGGACAGGGACACCGGGGAGCTGTTTTTT. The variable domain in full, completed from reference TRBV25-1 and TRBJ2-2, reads EADIYQTPRYLVIGTGKKITLECSQTMGHDKMYWYQQDPGMELHLIHYSYGVNSTEKGDLSSESTVSRIRTEHFPLTLESARPSHTSQYLCASSEDRDTGELFFGEGSRLTVL.

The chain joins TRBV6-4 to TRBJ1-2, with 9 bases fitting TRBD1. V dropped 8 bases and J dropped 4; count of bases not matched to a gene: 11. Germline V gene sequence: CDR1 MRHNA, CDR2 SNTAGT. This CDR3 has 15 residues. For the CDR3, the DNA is TGTGCCAGCGCCGCCGGGACAGGGATGGGCTATGGCTACACCTTC. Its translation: CASAAGTGMGYGYTF.

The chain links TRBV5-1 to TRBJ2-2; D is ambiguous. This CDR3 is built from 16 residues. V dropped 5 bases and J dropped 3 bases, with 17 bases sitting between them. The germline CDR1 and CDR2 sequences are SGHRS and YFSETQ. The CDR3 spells CASSPLLAGDTGELFF. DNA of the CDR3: TGCGCCAGCAGTCCCCTCTTGGCTGGCGACACCGGGGAGCTGTTTTTT. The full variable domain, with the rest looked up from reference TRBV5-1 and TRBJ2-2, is KAGVTQTPRYLIKTRGQQVTLSCSPISGHRSVSWYQQTPGQGLQFLFEYFSETQRNKGNFPGRFSGRQFSNSRSEMNVSTLELGDSALYLCASSPLLAGDTGELFFGEGSRLTVL.

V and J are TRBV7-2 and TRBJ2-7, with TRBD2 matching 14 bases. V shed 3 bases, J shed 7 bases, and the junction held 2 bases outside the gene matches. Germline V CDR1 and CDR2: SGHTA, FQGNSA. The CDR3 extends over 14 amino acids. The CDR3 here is CASSLGLAGDEQYF. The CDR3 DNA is TGTGCCAGCAGCTTGGGACTAGCGGGAGATGAGCAGTACTTC. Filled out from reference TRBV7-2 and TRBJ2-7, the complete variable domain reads GAGVSQSPSNKVTEKGKDVELRCDPISGHTALYWYRQSLGQGLEFLIYFQGNSAPDKSGLPSDRFSAERTGGSVSTLTIQRTQQEDSAVYLCASSLGLAGDEQYFGPGTRLTVT.

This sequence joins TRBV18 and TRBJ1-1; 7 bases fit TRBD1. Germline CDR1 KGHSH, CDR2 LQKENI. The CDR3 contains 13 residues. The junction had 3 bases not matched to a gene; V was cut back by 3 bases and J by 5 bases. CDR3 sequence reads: CASSPQGGTEAFF. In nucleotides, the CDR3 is TGTGCCAGCTCACCGCAGGGGGGGACTGAAGCTTTCTTT.

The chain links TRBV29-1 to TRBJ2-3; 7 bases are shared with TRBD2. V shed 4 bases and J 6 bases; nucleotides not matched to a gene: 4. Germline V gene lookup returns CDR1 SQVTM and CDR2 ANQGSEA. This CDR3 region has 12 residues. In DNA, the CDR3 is TGCAGCGTTGGCGGGAGCAGCGATACGCAGTATTTT. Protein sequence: CSVGGSSDTQYF.

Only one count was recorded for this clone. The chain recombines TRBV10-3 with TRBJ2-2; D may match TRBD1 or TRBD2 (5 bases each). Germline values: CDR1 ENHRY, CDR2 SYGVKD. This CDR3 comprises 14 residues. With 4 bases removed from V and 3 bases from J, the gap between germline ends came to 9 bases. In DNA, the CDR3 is TGTGCCATCAGTGGGGGGTCGGACACCGGGGAGCTGTTTTTT. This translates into CAISGGSDTGELFF.

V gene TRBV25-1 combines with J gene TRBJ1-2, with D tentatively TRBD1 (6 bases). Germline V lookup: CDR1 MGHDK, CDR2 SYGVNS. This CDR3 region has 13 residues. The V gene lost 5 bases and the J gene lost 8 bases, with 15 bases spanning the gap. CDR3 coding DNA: TGTGCCAGCAGTCTGGCGGGGGGCGGGGGCTACACCTTC. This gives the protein CASSLAGGGGYTF.